The 26 T cell receptor beta chains below all came from one sample that was sequenced in a study of siplizumab effects on memory and regulatory T cells. The assay was immunoSEQ multiplex PCR, and TCRdb's table has in-frame clones only and misses some. Seen here are around 120,000 clones, around 94% observed once, and the top ten hold roughly 1.5%. The sequencing sample was made of non-Treg CD4+ T cells sorted from blood. Receptors were obtained from a human donor in good health.

The CDR3 reads CASRPVAGETYEQYF. The CDR3 DNA reads as TGTGCCAGCAGACCAGTAGCGGGGGAGACCTACGAGCAGTACTTC. The genes are TRBV4-2 and TRBJ2-7; 9 bases agree with TRBD2. This CDR3 is 15 amino acids long. CDR1 and CDR2 (germline): LGHNA, YNFKEQ. Trimming took 6 bases from V and 2 from J; bases not matched to a gene: 8.

The chain couples TRBV27 to TRBJ1-3; D is uncertain. V shed 5 bases and J shed 9 bases, with 17 bases lying between them. The CDR3 is 14 amino acids. The germline gives CDR1 MNHEY, CDR2 SMNVEV (reference sequence). DNA of the CDR3: TGTGCCAGCAGTGGGGAGATTAAGGGAGGCACCATATATTTT. This sequence encodes CASSGEIKGGTIYF.

The V call is TRBV7-2, the J call TRBJ2-7; 7 nucleotides match TRBD1. This CDR3 comprises 14 residues. J was trimmed by 5 bases and V by 5 bases; bases with no gene match: 9. CDR1 is SGHTA, CDR2 FQGNSA, per germline. The chain's CDR3 is CASSLVGGRDEQYF. The CDR3 coding sequence is TGTGCCAGCAGCCTTGTAGGGGGCAGGGACGAGCAGTACTTC.

J is TRBJ2-5 and V is TRBV5-1; 11 bases line up with TRBD2. The V gene's germline CDR1 is SGHRS and CDR2 YFSETQ. This CDR3 has 18 amino acids. The J segment lost 3 bases and the V segment lost 1 base, leaving 11 bases of the junction unmatched. Written as DNA, the CDR3 is TGCGCCAGCAGCTTGAACACAGGAACTAGCGGGGGCAAAGAGACCCAGTACTTC. It translates to CASSLNTGTSGGKETQYF. Supplemented by reference TRBV5-1 and TRBJ2-5, the full variable domain reads KAGVTQTPRYLIKTRGQQVTLSCSPISGHRSVSWYQQTPGQGLQFLFEYFSETQRNKGNFPGRFSGRQFSNSRSEMNVSTLELGDSALYLCASSLNTGTSGGKETQYFGPGTRLLVL.

This clone was seen more than once but under ten times. V usage is TRBV2 and J usage is TRBJ2-7, with D possibly TRBD1 on 6 matching bases. CDR1 and CDR2 from the germline V gene are SNHLY and FYNNEI. V was clipped by 3 bases and J by 0 bases, with 12 bases between them. CDR3 length: 15 amino acids. The CDR3 DNA is TGTGCCAGCAGTGATCCGAACAGGGCCTCCTACGAGCAGTACTTC. It yields the protein CASSDPNRASYEQYF.

The rearrangement uses TRBV4-1 and TRBJ1-4; no firm D call. This CDR3 comprises 16 residues. The V gene lost 6 bases and the J gene lost 5 bases, with 19 bases spanning the gap. Per germline, CDR1 MGHRA and CDR2 YSYEKL. CDR3 loop: CASRFTTISANEKLFF. CDR3 DNA: TGCGCCAGCAGGTTCACGACGATCAGCGCCAATGAAAAACTGTTTTTT.

The rearrangement uses TRBV19 and TRBJ2-1; 8 bases agree with TRBD1. The CDR3 has 16 residues. Germline CDR1 and CDR2: LNHDA and SQIVND (reference sequence). The trim removed 6 bases at V and 4 bases at J, leaving 11 bases unmatched. The CDR3: CASSSGVGTGYNEQFF. The CDR3 coding sequence is TGTGCCAGTAGCTCAGGGGTAGGGACAGGTTACAATGAGCAGTTCTTC.

The rearrangement uses TRBV5-6 and TRBJ2-5; TRBD1 or TRBD2 may be the D gene (5 bases each). V lost 4 bases to trimming and J lost 4 bases, with 8 bases between them. Per germline, CDR1 SGHDT and CDR2 YYEEEE. The CDR3 covers 12 residues. The CDR3 DNA reads TGTGCCAGCAGCCCTGGGGGAGAGACCCAGTACTTC. Its translation: CASSPGGETQYF.

The chain combines TRBV6-5 with TRBJ1-1; D gene uncertain. Germline loops: CDR1 MNHEY, CDR2 SVGAGI. The CDR3 has 13 amino acids. Trimming removed 8 bases from V and 5 bases from J, with 15 bases in between. CDR3 in DNA: TGTGCCAGCGGCTTAAAGGGAGGGACTGAAGCTTTCTTT. This translates into CASGLKGGTEAFF.

The chain combines TRBV6-1 with TRBJ2-2; 11 bases agree with TRBD1. This CDR3 region has 15 residues. Losses at the gene ends were 7 bases for V and 3 bases for J; bases not matched to a gene: 4. The germline CDR1 and CDR2 sequences are MNHNS and SASEGT. CDR3 DNA: TGTGCCAGCAACGGACAGGGGGCTTACACCGGGGAGCTGTTTTTT. Amino acids: CASNGQGAYTGELFF.

V and J are TRBV7-9 and TRBJ2-7, with 7 positions matching TRBD1. V lost 5 bases to trimming and J lost 3 bases; unmatched junction nucleotides: 4. Germline V gives CDR1 SEHNR, CDR2 FQNEAQ (reference sequence). The CDR3 contains 13 residues. CDR3 amino acids: CASSTRQGYEQYF. The CDR3 nucleotides are TGTGCCAGCAGCACCAGACAGGGCTACGAGCAGTACTTC.

The chain combines TRBV4-1 with TRBJ1-3; possible D gene TRBD1, 5 bases. The CDR3 totals 14 residues. Germline V gives CDR1 MGHRA, CDR2 YSYEKL. The V end lost 2 bases, the J end lost 3 bases, and 8 bases lay between the germline ends. The CDR3 is CASSQWDLGNTIYF. DNA of the CDR3: TGCGCCAGCAGCCAATGGGACCTTGGAAACACCATATATTTT.

The chain couples TRBV2 to TRBJ1-1; no firm D call. Germline V gene data show CDR1 as SNHLY and CDR2 as FYNNEI. V was shortened by 4 bases and J by 2 bases, with 8 bases between the two germline ends. The CDR3 extends over 13 amino acids. In nucleotides, the CDR3 is TGTGCCAGCAGTGTTCAACTCAACACTGAAGCTTTCTTT. Translating it yields CASSVQLNTEAFF. The full variable domain, with the rest looked up from reference TRBV2 and TRBJ1-1, is EPEVTQTPSHQVTQMGQEVILRCVPISNHLYFYWYRQILGQKVEFLVSFYNNEISEKSEIFDDQFSVERPDGSNFTLKIRSTKLEDSAMYFCASSVQLNTEAFFGQGTRLTVV.

This clone was detected once. The chain couples TRBV7-8 to TRBJ1-3; D gene ambiguous. Germline values: CDR1 SGHVS, CDR2 FQNEAQ. The CDR3 has 14 residues. Trimming pared 5 bases from V and 0 bases from J, leaving 8 bases between. CDR3 sequence reads: CASSAPSSGNTIYF. The CDR3 DNA sequence: TGTGCCAGCAGCGCGCCCTCCTCTGGAAACACCATATATTTT.

This chain connects TRBV10-3 to TRBJ1-2; 10 bases match TRBD1. Germline CDR1 is ENHRY and CDR2 is SYGVKD. CDR3 length equals 15 residues. Trimming at V came to 0 bases and at J to 6 bases, leaving 4 bases not matched to a gene. This chain's CDR3 is CAISESGQGNNGYTF. As DNA, the CDR3 is TGTGCCATCAGTGAGTCGGGACAGGGGAACAATGGCTACACCTTC.

The chain has TRBV6-5 and TRBJ1-3, with 7 nucleotides matching TRBD1. V shed 8 bases and J 6 bases; nucleotides not matched to a gene: 13. The CDR3 spans 15 residues. CDR1 is MNHEY and CDR2 is SVGAGI in the germline V gene. CDR3 protein: CASLPGQGVKNTIYF. The CDR3 DNA sequence: TGTGCCAGCCTCCCGGGGCAGGGGGTGAAAAACACCATATATTTT.

This chain links TRBV9 with TRBJ2-7; 7 bases map to TRBD2. The CDR3 spans 14 residues. Germline V gene lookup returns CDR1 SGDLS and CDR2 YYNGEE. The V gene end was trimmed by 1 base and the J gene end by 6 bases; junction bases not matched to a gene: 7. The CDR3 spells CASSVSGAPSEQYF. CDR3 DNA: TGTGCCAGCAGCGTAAGCGGGGCGCCCTCCGAGCAGTACTTC. The full variable domain, rest sourced from reference TRBV9 and TRBJ2-7, is DSGVTQTPKHLITATGQRVTLRCSPRSGDLSVYWYQQSLDQGLQFLIQYYNGEERAKGNILERFSAQQFPDLHSELNLSSLELGDSALYFCASSVSGAPSEQYFGPGTRLTVT.

The chain has TRBV6-1 and TRBJ1-5; D is possibly TRBD1 (5 bases). The V end lost 1 base, the J end lost 4 bases, and 20 bases lay between the germline ends. There are 18 residues in the CDR3. Germline CDR1 and CDR2: MNHNS and SASEGT. CDR3 bases: TGTGCCAGCAGTGAAGATTGGCGGCAGGGTGGTAGGAATCAGCCCCAGCATTTT. Its translation is CASSEDWRQGGRNQPQHF.

V gene TRBV7-3 combines with J gene TRBJ2-3; 13 bases are a match to TRBD2. This CDR3 has 15 amino acids. Trimming cost V 5 bases and J 5 bases; bases outside gene matches: 4. Germline CDR1 is SGHTA and CDR2 is FQGTGA. CDR3 bases: TGTGCCAGCAGCCGGACTAGCGGGAGTAAAGATACGCAGTATTTT. This gives the protein CASSRTSGSKDTQYF.

In DNA form, the CDR3 reads TGTGCCAGTAGACTGAGACAAGGACTAGCGGGGATCACCGGGGAGCTGTTTTTT. Translating it yields CASRLRQGLAGITGELFF. The chain carries TRBV19 and TRBJ2-2, with 12 bases identical to TRBD2. CDR3 size: 18 residues. Germline V CDR1 and CDR2: LNHDA, SQIVND (reference sequence). Trimming took 6 bases from V and 4 from J; bases not matched to a gene: 12.

The rearrangement joins TRBV6-5 to TRBJ2-5; tentative D call: TRBD2 (5 bases). Germline CDR1 and CDR2: MNHEY and SVGAGI. The V and J ends lost 6 bases and 5 bases respectively, with 13 bases between them. This CDR3 is 13 amino acids long. In nucleotides, the CDR3 is TGTGCCAGCAGAAGACATGGGGAGGAGACCCAGTACTTC. This sequence encodes CASRRHGEETQYF.

This clone showed up just once. The chain uses TRBV10-3 and TRBJ2-7; 11 positions match TRBD2. V shed 3 bases, J shed 1 base, and the junction held 5 bases outside the gene matches. The CDR3 contains 16 residues. Germline assignment: CDR1 ENHRY and CDR2 SYGVKD. DNA for the CDR3: TGTGCCATCAGTGATTCTAGCGGGAGGAGGTCCTACGAGCAGTACTTC. Its translation is CAISDSSGRRSYEQYF.

This clone has a single count. This chain joins TRBV27 and TRBJ2-7, with no clear D. V lost 4 bases to trimming and J lost 5 bases, with 21 bases between them. Germline V gene lookup returns CDR1 MNHEY and CDR2 SMNVEV (reference sequence). The CDR3 totals 16 residues. CDR3 region: CASSSRNTAIINEQYF. As DNA, the CDR3 is TGTGCCAGCAGTTCCCGTAACACAGCCATCATCAACGAGCAGTACTTC.

The rearrangement links TRBV27 to TRBJ2-1; maybe TRBD1 (6 bases). The germline gives CDR1 MNHEY, CDR2 SMNVEV (reference sequence). The CDR3 runs 17 residues. Trimming left V 3 bases short and J 7 bases short, with 22 bases between. This CDR3 reads CASSFGKKEVGANEQFF. The CDR3 DNA reads TGTGCCAGCAGTTTCGGAAAGAAGGAGGTGGGGGCTAATGAGCAGTTCTTC.

J is TRBJ1-5 and V is TRBV7-9; unclear D gene. Looked up from germline, CDR1 is SEHNR and CDR2 is FQNEAQ (reference sequence). The CDR3 is 13 amino acids. V lost 3 bases to trimming and J lost 9 bases, with 12 bases between them. This CDR3 is CASSLVGALPQHF. DNA of the CDR3: TGTGCCAGCAGCTTGGTCGGAGCTCTGCCCCAGCATTTT.

The chain links TRBV6-5 to TRBJ2-7; D is uncertain. This CDR3 spans 15 amino acids. Germline V gene sequence: CDR1 MNHEY, CDR2 SVGAGI. V was trimmed by 0 bases and J by 3 bases, leaving 12 bases between them. In nucleotides, the CDR3 is TGTGCCAGCAGTTACTCGATCCCAGGCTACTACGAGCAGTACTTC. Protein: CASSYSIPGYYEQYF.